This TCR beta chain is drawn from a study of identical twins. Concerning this clonotype itself: Its target is unknown.

TCRdb redid the calling of the 5' RACE reads with MiXCR, one entry per CDR3 protein. The sample lists some 900,000 distinct CDR3 sequences, about 12% occurring once. Study observations and caveats: Researchers reported excess low generation probability among twin-shared out-of-frame alpha sequences.

The germline V gene has CDR1 SGHRS and CDR2 YFSETQ. With 5 bases clipped from V and 5 bases from J, the junction kept 4 bases outside the gene matches. CDR3 length: 13 residues. The sample was also linked to a second study, of yellow fever vaccine responses in identical twins.

Material: PBMCs. The receptor was derived from a woman between 18 and 29 years old in good health. The rearrangement links TRBV5-1 to TRBJ2-1; 7 bases align to TRBD1. CDR3 DNA sequence: TGCGCCAGCAGGCAGGGGGTCAACAATGAGCAGTTCTTC. This codes for CASRQGVNNEQFF.